This T cell receptor (beta chain) stems from a study of T cell repertoires in cytomegalovirus infection. TCRdb re-derived calls from the reads in MiXCR, one entry per CDR3 protein. The table lists 740,000 or so distinct CDR3 sequences, 35% of them singletons, with roughly 2.8% in the top ten. Regarding the study as a whole: HLA-C-restricted CMV clonotypes gave the most frequent clonotype in two of eight donors.

Concerning this clonotype: Its antigen is not known.

The TCR sequence derives from a human donor in good health (CMV status not recorded). Some clones in this sample may be carry-over from other donors' samples. What was sequenced was PBMCs.

The chain's CDR3 is CASSVYGTALFATNEKLFF. CDR3 nucleotides: TGTGCCAGCAGTGTATACGGGACAGCCCTCTTTGCAACTAATGAAAAACTGTTTTTT. The chain carries TRBV6-2 or TRBV6-3 and TRBJ1-4; 7 bases align to TRBD1. V lost 5 bases to trimming and J lost 0 bases; unmatched junction nucleotides: 15. The germline CDR1 and CDR2 sequences are MNHEY and SVGEGT. The CDR3 spans 19 residues.